Following are 24 T cell receptor beta chains from one sample sequenced in a study of blood T cell repertoires in COVID-19. Libraries were prepared by immunoSEQ multiplex PCR; TCRdb keeps only in-frame clonotypes and omits some of them. The sample holds about 200,000 clones, 70% to 85% seen once. Sequenced input: peripheral blood. Every receptor here comes from an elderly woman with COVID-19, enrolled during active disease.

This clone was seen a handful of times. The V gene is TRBV13, the J gene TRBJ1-2, with D hard to call. CDR3 length: 12 residues. V was trimmed by 5 bases and J by 8 bases, leaving 12 bases between them. Germline V lookup: CDR1 PRHDT, CDR2 FYEKMQ (reference sequence). CDR3 protein: CASSKGLWGYTF. In DNA, the CDR3 is TGTGCCAGCAGCAAAGGACTCTGGGGCTACACCTTC.

V gene TRBV19 combines with J gene TRBJ1-6, with D possibly TRBD1 on 6 matching bases. CDR1 is LNHDA and CDR2 is SQIVND in the germline V gene (reference sequence). The CDR3 has 13 amino acids. The V end was cut by 9 bases, the J end by 8 bases, with 14 bases between. CDR3 coding DNA: TGTGCCAGCCGGGACATCGAGCATTCACCCCTCCACTTT. As protein: CASRDIEHSPLHF.

J is TRBJ2-3 and V is TRBV4-2; 10 nucleotides agree with TRBD2. The junction had 10 bases not matched to a gene; V was cut back by 3 bases and J by 4 bases. Germline CDR1 LGHNA, CDR2 YNFKEQ. The CDR3 contains 17 residues. The CDR3 loop is CASSQVLAGVIPDTQYF. In DNA, the CDR3 is TGTGCCAGCAGCCAGGTCCTAGCGGGAGTAATTCCAGATACGCAGTATTTT.

The chain uses TRBV7-8 and TRBJ2-1, with D unclear. This CDR3 comprises 16 residues. The germline V gene encodes CDR1 SGHVS and CDR2 FQNEAQ. Trimming stripped 3 bases from V and 0 bases from J, with 12 bases between. The chain's CDR3 is CASSFWYIGSYNEQFF. The CDR3 DNA sequence: TGTGCCAGCAGCTTCTGGTATATCGGCTCCTACAATGAGCAGTTCTTC. Combining the CDR3 with reference TRBV7-8 and TRBJ2-1 gives the whole variable domain GAGVSQSPRYKVAKRGQDVALRCDPISGHVSLFWYQQALGQGPEFLTYFQNEAQLDKSGLPSDRFFAERPEGSVSTLKIQRTQQEDSAVYLCASSFWYIGSYNEQFFGPGTRLTVL.

This chain uses TRBV19 with TRBJ1-2; TRBD1 is a possible D gene (5 bases). V lost 6 bases and J lost 7, with 15 bases in between. Looked up from germline, CDR1 is LNHDA and CDR2 is SQIVND (reference sequence). The CDR3 loop spans 13 amino acids. CDR3 nucleotides: TGTGCCAGTAGCGGGGACCAGGGAGGTGGCTACACCTTC. It encodes CASSGDQGGGYTF. Based on the CDR3 plus reference TRBV19 and TRBJ1-2, the full variable domain is DGGITQSPKYLFRKEGQNVTLSCEQNLNHDAMYWYRQDPGQGLRLIYYSQIVNDFQKGDIAEGYSVSREKKESFPLTVTSAQKNPTAFYLCASSGDQGGGYTFGSGTRLTVV.

The CDR3 DNA reads TGTGCCAGCAGCCCGGACAGTAATAGCAATCAGCCCCAGCATTTT. Its translation: CASSPDSNSNQPQHF. V is TRBV9 and J is TRBJ1-5; the D gene is possibly TRBD1 (6 bases). The germline V gene has CDR1 SGDLS and CDR2 YYNGEE. The CDR3 is made up of 15 amino acids. V was shortened by 4 bases and J by 0 bases, with 11 bases between the two germline ends.

A single count supports this clone. This chain joins TRBV19 and TRBJ1-2, with 9 bases aligning to TRBD1. The germline V gene has CDR1 LNHDA and CDR2 SQIVND (reference sequence). J was trimmed by 6 bases and V by 6 bases; bases with no gene match: 11. The CDR3 covers 15 residues. The CDR3 DNA reads TGTGCCAGTAGCCAGACAGGGGGAAGCTCCCATGGCTACACCTTC. Protein product: CASSQTGGSSHGYTF.

The chain carries TRBV28 and TRBJ1-6, with 9 bases that match TRBD1. The CDR3 sequence is 17 residues long. Germline values: CDR1 MDHEN, CDR2 SYDVKM. Unmatched junction bases numbered 9, after V lost 4 bases and J lost 5 bases. The CDR3, as DNA: TGTGCCAGCAGTTCGACCTCCGGGACAGGGAATAATTCACCCCTCCACTTT. Protein: CASSSTSGTGNNSPLHF.

A note on this clone: The same CDR3 arises from other DNA sequences in this sample as well. In nucleotides, the CDR3 is TGTGCCAGCAGCCAAGATTCGGGTCAGCCCCAGCATTTT. Amino acids: CASSQDSGQPQHF. The chain joins TRBV3-1 (or the pseudogene TRBV3-2) to TRBJ1-5; D remains ambiguous. V shed 0 bases and J shed 6 bases, with 6 bases lying between them. This CDR3 is 13 amino acids long. Germline V gene data show CDR1 as LGHDT and CDR2 as YNNKEL (reference sequence).

This clone was picked up one time. At one boundary the junction diverges from the germline segment, which might be a read error. The rearrangement uses TRBV7-2 and TRBJ2-5, with D maybe TRBD1 (6 bases). Germline V lookup: CDR1 SGHTA, CDR2 FQGNSA. This CDR3 spans 11 amino acids. Here the CDR3 DNA reads TGTGCCAGCAGCTTAGACAGGGCCCCTCACTTC. It specifies CASSLDRAPHF.

V usage is TRBV5-4 and J usage is TRBJ1-1, with TRBD1 identical over 8 bases. The CDR3 length is 15 residues. Trimming cost V 4 bases and J 1 base; bases outside gene matches: 6. CDR1 SGHNT and CDR2 YYREEE come from the germline V gene (reference sequence). This CDR3 is CASSIGTGGNTEAFF. The CDR3 region has the DNA TGTGCCAGCAGCATAGGGACAGGCGGGAACACTGAAGCTTTCTTT.

This chain links TRBV9 with TRBJ1-2, with a possible D match to TRBD1 (5 bases). CDR1 is SGDLS, CDR2 YYNGEE, per germline. Trimming took 4 bases from V and 2 from J, leaving 15 bases between them. The CDR3 sequence is 15 residues long. The CDR3 sequence is CASSTDARTNYGYTF. The CDR3 bases are TGTGCCAGCAGCACTGATGCCAGGACAAACTATGGCTACACCTTC.

Only a few counts were recorded for this clone. The rearrangement uses TRBV6-2 or TRBV6-3 and TRBJ1-5, with TRBD1 matching over 11 bases. V lost 6 bases, J lost 5 bases, and 9 bases stayed unmatched. CDR3 length equals 16 residues. Germline CDR1 MNHEY, CDR2 SVGEGT. CDR3 DNA sequence: TGTGCCAGCAGCCCGTACGGACAGGGGGCGGATCAGCCCCAGCATTTT. Protein sequence: CASSPYGQGADQPQHF.

The chain uses TRBV4-2 and TRBJ1-4; a possible D gene is TRBD1 (5 bases). Trimming pared 1 base from V and 4 bases from J, leaving 10 bases between. The germline CDR1 and CDR2 sequences are LGHNA and YNFKEQ. CDR3 size: 15 residues. CDR3 protein: CASSQGRRGNEKLFF. The CDR3, as DNA: TGTGCCAGCAGCCAAGGTCGGAGGGGTAATGAAAAACTGTTTTTT.

This rearrangement joins TRBV12-3 or TRBV12-4 to TRBJ1-6; 7 nucleotides line up with TRBD1. This CDR3 is 11 amino acids long. V lost 5 bases to trimming and J lost 14 bases; unmatched junction nucleotides: 3. The CDR3: CASSAGGTLHF. Here the CDR3 DNA reads TGTGCCAGCAGTGCAGGGGGAACCCTCCACTTT.

The genes are TRBV7-3 and TRBJ2-5; 8 bases match TRBD1. Germline V lookup: CDR1 SGHTA, CDR2 FQGTGA. The CDR3 loop spans 14 amino acids. The trim removed 4 bases at V and 4 bases at J, leaving 5 bases unmatched. CDR3 protein: CASSSGQASETQYF. Written as DNA, the CDR3 is TGTGCCAGCAGCTCGGGACAGGCCTCAGAGACCCAGTACTTC.

This rearrangement joins TRBV18 to TRBJ1-5; D not resolved. The CDR3 totals 14 residues. V lost 6 bases and J lost 5, with 14 bases in between. The germline V gene encodes CDR1 KGHSH and CDR2 LQKENI. In DNA, the CDR3 is TGTGCCAGCTCGCCAGTCTCGGCGGATCAGCCCCAGCATTTT. It specifies CASSPVSADQPQHF. Looking up the rest from reference TRBV18 and TRBJ1-5 gives the full variable domain: NAGVMQNPRHLVRRRGQEARLRCSPMKGHSHVYWYRQLPEEGLKFMVYLQKENIIDESGMPKERFSAEFPKEGPSILRIQQVVRGDSAAYFCASSPVSADQPQHFGDGTRLSIL.

The chain uses TRBV3-1 (or the pseudogene TRBV3-2) and TRBJ1-1; D unclear. Germline loops: CDR1 LGHDT, CDR2 YNNKEL (reference sequence). Trimming removed 1 base from V and 3 bases from J, with 6 bases in between. This CDR3 is built from 13 residues. CDR3 in DNA: TGTGCCAGCAGCCAAGCCCCTTACACTGAAGCTTTCTTT. This gives the protein CASSQAPYTEAFF.

The chain is built from TRBV18 and TRBJ2-2, with 9 bases lining up with TRBD1. The CDR3 runs to 19 residues. Germline V lookup: CDR1 KGHSH, CDR2 LQKENI. J gave up 6 bases and V 6 bases, and 20 bases lay outside the gene matches. CDR3 amino acids: CASSPNPLTGGRVSGELFF. The CDR3, as DNA: TGTGCCAGCTCCCCAAACCCTCTGACAGGGGGACGAGTTTCCGGGGAGCTGTTTTTT.

J is TRBJ1-4 and V is TRBV27; D perhaps matches TRBD1 (5 bases). Germline V lookup: CDR1 MNHEY, CDR2 SMNVEV (reference sequence). Trimming removed 0 bases from V and 7 bases from J, with 18 bases in between. CDR3 length: 17 amino acids. The CDR3 DNA is TGTGCCAGCAGTTTATCCCTCCCCGGGGGTCTAGGTGAAAAACTGTTTTTT. Protein product: CASSLSLPGGLGEKLFF.

This clone came up once. The gene calls are TRBV7-2 and TRBJ2-1; TRBD1 is a possible D gene (5 bases). Germline V lookup: CDR1 SGHTA, CDR2 FQGNSA. This CDR3 has 14 amino acids. Trimming cost V 6 bases and J 6 bases, with 15 bases left between them. The chain's CDR3 is CASSRASQGNEQFF. The DNA for the CDR3 is TGTGCCAGCAGTAGAGCCAGCCAGGGCAATGAGCAGTTCTTC.

CDR3 nucleotide sequence: TGTGCCAGTAGTATGGGGACTAGCGGGAGCACAGATACGCAGTATTTT. Amino acid sequence: CASSMGTSGSTDTQYF. The chain employs TRBV19 and TRBJ2-3; 12 nucleotides agree with TRBD2. The CDR3 is 16 residues long. V shed 3 bases and J 0 bases; nucleotides not matched to a gene: 1. Germline V gene sequence: CDR1 LNHDA, CDR2 SQIVND (reference sequence).

The count of this clone is one. The chain uses TRBV7-9 and TRBJ1-6; D may be TRBD1 (6 bases). CDR3 length: 15 amino acids. CDR1 and CDR2 from the germline V gene are SEHNR and FQNEAQ (reference sequence). V lost 7 bases and J lost 4, with 14 bases in between. CDR3 region: CASNEGDSYNSPLHF. DNA of the CDR3: TGTGCCAGCAACGAGGGGGATAGTTATAATTCACCCCTCCACTTT.

This clone has only one observation. Additional DNA sequences in this sample encode the identical CDR3. The rearrangement joins TRBV3-1 (or the pseudogene TRBV3-2) to TRBJ2-1, with D perhaps TRBD2 (6 bases). The CDR3 is 11 amino acids. The V gene lost 4 bases and the J gene lost 10 bases, with 8 bases spanning the gap. Germline CDR1 LGHDT, CDR2 YNNKEL (reference sequence). The CDR3 DNA is TGTGCCAGCAGCCTAAGCGGGGAGCAGTTCTTC. Protein product: CASSLSGEQFF.